This record looks at one TCR beta chain sequence and its context. Its specificity is not known. This record comes from a study of cytomegalovirus exposure and HLA in healthy donors. Study background: There were 90 million to 140 million unique TCR beta sequences, drawn from about 179 million T cells, in an earlier analysis. Notes on the study in general: Apart from CMV serostatus, no immune exposure information was available.

Per the germline V gene, CDR1 is KGHSH and CDR2 is LQKENI. The CDR3 length is 12 residues. The ends lost 3 bases at V and 8 bases at J; junction bases unmatched: 3. Use of 60 Vbeta and 13 Jbeta primers characterized the PCR. Here immunoSEQ multiplex PCR was the method, and the copy in TCRdb shows in-frame clones only, minus some. Of approximately 170,000 clones in the sample, 60% to 80% were seen once. This receptor was obtained from a woman younger than 35 in good health and CMV-seronegative. Specimen: PBMCs. The chain couples TRBV18 to TRBJ1-1; 7 bases fit TRBD1. CDR3 region: CASSPDRNEAFF. CDR3 nucleotides: TGTGCCAGCTCACCGGACAGGAACGAAGCTTTCTTT.